This T cell receptor beta chain was sequenced in a study of identifying expanded T cells in peripheral blood. General observations from the study: Differentially abundant clones: about 1.2 between replicates, about 15 at approximately 13 days, 19 to 20 at four. Variance in clone template counts between approximately 2-week samples significantly increased with total template count across all healthy donors.

Clones were read by immunoSEQ multiplex PCR, and TCRdb kept only the in-frame ones, dropping some. Among about 58,000 clones, roughly nine tenths were seen once, and the ten largest hold around 3.5%. During the collection period, no donor immune events like infections were recorded. This clone showed up just a few times. Its specificity is unknown. Material: blood. The clonotype was recovered from a person aged 18 to 75 in good health.

CDR3 amino acids: CSARDDGYTF. The CDR3 nucleotides are TGCAGTGCTAGAGACGATGGCTACACCTTC. V and J are TRBV20-1 and TRBJ1-2, with D unresolved. The CDR3 spans 10 residues. CDR1 and CDR2 (germline): DFQATT, SNEGSKA (reference sequence). The V end lost 0 bases, the J end lost 6 bases, and 2 bases lay between the germline ends.